This TCR beta chain was identified during a study of response to subunit inactivated influenza vaccine. The CDR3 totals 15 residues. Germline V gene sequence: CDR1 SGHRS, CDR2 YFSETQ. V lost 6 bases and J lost 4, with 18 bases in between. Each CDR3 protein is one row after TCRdb ran MiXCR on the RT-PCR reads. The repertoire includes approximately 570,000 distinct CDR3 sequences, approximately 7.6% of them detected once, and 10% to 15% sits in the top ten. The sample holds a few counts of this clonotype. The chain joins TRBV5-1 to TRBJ2-3; no reliable D call. The origin of this receptor is a man aged 45 to 70 who received an inactivated influenza vaccine. Source: PBMCs from blood, taken less than 30 months after vaccination. The CDR3 region has the DNA TGCGCCAGCACCGCCCAGGATGGATCGGCAGATACGCAGTATTTT. It codes for CASTAQDGSADTQYF.